A single sample is the source of the 6 T cell receptor beta chains below, sequenced in a study of glioma-infiltrating T cells after dendritic cell vaccination (dated by TCRdb to 2016 to 2017). Libraries came from the immunoSEQ multiplex PCR assay. As stored in TCRdb, this immuneACCESS dataset retains in-frame rearrangements with V and J assigned. A fraction of the clones does not appear; measured against another copy, unresolved V genes explain less than half of the discrepancy, and the remainder lacks a known reason. The sample contains about 100,000 clones, around 80% of them found a single time. The top ten constitute approximately 5.4% of the sample. The time point label of this sample denotes: after dendritic cell vaccination, including at tumor progression/relapse. The sample consisted of blood, taken after dendritic cell vaccination. These receptors all stem from a human donor with glioblastoma.

CDR3 sequence: CASSVGTSGRAVGTDTQYF. The CDR3 bases are TGTGCCAGCAGTGTTGGGACTAGCGGGAGGGCCGTGGGCACAGATACGCAGTATTTT. The chain combines TRBV6-1 with TRBJ2-3; 16 bases map to TRBD2. Germline V gene sequence: CDR1 MNHNS, CDR2 SASEGT. This CDR3 spans 19 amino acids. With 4 bases clipped from V and 1 base from J, the junction kept 8 bases outside the gene matches.

This clone was detected only once. This chain joins TRBV19 and TRBJ1-4; 7 bases align to TRBD1. The V gene end was trimmed by 5 bases and the J gene end by 8 bases; junction bases not matched to a gene: 14. Germline CDR1 LNHDA, CDR2 SQIVND (reference sequence). The CDR3 loop spans 16 amino acids. The chain's CDR3 is CASSHRGTGSGEKLFF. CDR3 coding DNA: TGTGCCAGTAGTCACAGGGGAACTGGGAGTGGGGAAAAACTGTTTTTT.

CDR3: CASSLQFHEQYF. CDR3 bases: TGTGCCAGCAGCTTACAGTTCCACGAGCAGTACTTC. The V and J genes are TRBV7-9 and TRBJ2-7, with unresolved D. The V gene's germline CDR1 is SEHNR and CDR2 FQNEAQ (reference sequence). The CDR3 totals 12 residues. The V and J ends lost 2 bases and 5 bases respectively, with 7 bases between them. Together with reference TRBV7-9 and TRBJ2-7, the CDR3 gives the full variable domain: DTGVSQNPRHKITKRGQNVTFRCDPISEHNRLYWYRQTLGQGPEFLTYFQNEAQLEKSRLLSDRFSAERPKGSFSTLEIQRTEQGDSAMYLCASSLQFHEQYFGPGTRLTVT.

This rearrangement joins TRBV5-1 to TRBJ2-2; 7 bases fit TRBD1. V trimming: 0 bases; J trimming: 5 bases; junction bases outside the gene matches: 4. The CDR3 extends over 15 amino acids. CDR1 is SGHRS and CDR2 is YFSETQ in the germline V gene. CDR3 residues: CASSLVLQGTGELFF. The DNA for the CDR3 is TGCGCCAGCAGCTTGGTTTTACAGGGGACCGGGGAGCTGTTTTTT.

CDR3 nucleotides: TGCGCCAGCAGTCAGGAGACAGGACCCTCCTACAATGAGCAGTTCTTC. As protein: CASSQETGPSYNEQFF. The chain is built from TRBV23-1 and TRBJ2-1, with D perhaps matching TRBD1 (6 bases). TRBV23-1 is classed as an ORF, of uncertain function. The CDR3 loop spans 16 amino acids. Between the trimmed V and J ends, which lost 3 bases and 0 bases, there was a span of 12 bases.

This chain joins TRBV7-9 and TRBJ1-1; the match to TRBD1 covers 7 bases. The CDR3 length is 14 residues. Per the germline V gene, CDR1 is SEHNR and CDR2 is FQNEAQ (reference sequence). The V segment lost 6 bases and the J segment 6 bases; nucleotides outside the gene matches: 10. As DNA, the CDR3 is TGTGCCAGCAGTCCACCCGACAGGGACCCTGAAGCTTTCTTT. Protein product: CASSPPDRDPEAFF.